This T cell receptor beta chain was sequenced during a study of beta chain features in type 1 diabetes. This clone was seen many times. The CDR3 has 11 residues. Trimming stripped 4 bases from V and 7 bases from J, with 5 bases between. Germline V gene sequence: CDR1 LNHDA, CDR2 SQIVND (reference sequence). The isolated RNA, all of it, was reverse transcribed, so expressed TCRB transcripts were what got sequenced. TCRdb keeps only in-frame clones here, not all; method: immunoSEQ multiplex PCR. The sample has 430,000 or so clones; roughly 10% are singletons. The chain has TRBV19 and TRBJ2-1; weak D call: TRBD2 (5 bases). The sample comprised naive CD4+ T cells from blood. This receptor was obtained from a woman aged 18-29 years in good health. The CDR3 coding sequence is TGTGCCAGTAGTAGAGGGAATGAGCAGTTCTTC. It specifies CASSRGNEQFF.